This T cell receptor (beta chain) was sequenced in a study of blood T cell repertoires in COVID-19. Data came from immunoSEQ multiplex PCR; TCRdb stores just in-frame clones and leaves some out. Found here are 75,000 to 100,000 clones, about 77% of them singletons; the top ten hold approximately 9.2%. Germline values: CDR1 ENHRY, CDR2 SYGVKD. This CDR3 is built from 15 residues. V was pared by 0 bases and J by 7 bases, with 12 bases between. The receptor was isolated from a woman of 80 years or more with acute or convalescent COVID-19. Sequencing was done on a sample of peripheral blood. This chain connects TRBV10-3 to TRBJ1-4, with D possibly being TRBD1 (5 bases). CDR3 protein: CAISESGQGGEKLFF. CDR3 in DNA: TGTGCCATCAGTGAGTCGGGGCAGGGCGGTGAAAAACTGTTTTTT.